This T cell receptor (beta chain) was sequenced for a study of regulatory T cells in long-lasting Graves disease. Turning to the study itself: Graves' patients diagnosed newly had used antithyroid drugs under 3 months. Regarding the study as a whole: Favored usage of TRBV28, TRBJ1-2 and TRBJ2-5 was recorded in persistent disease.

Time point defined: newly diagnosed GD, antithyroid drugs for less than 3 months. RNA from PBMCs was the source of the TCR library. CDR3 length: 14 residues. Trimming at V came to 8 bases and at J to 1 base, leaving 7 bases not matched to a gene. Germline V CDR1 and CDR2: LNHDA, SQIVND (reference sequence). Many counts were recorded for this clonotype. As yet, its antigen is unknown. iRepertoire HTBI primers and Arm-PCR of CDR3 regions built TCR beta libraries. One entry per CDR3 protein results from TCRdb running MiXCR on the multiplex PCR reads. The repertoire holds around 250,000 distinct CDR3 sequences, with around 18% as singletons. The sample was also reused in another study, on T cells in Graves' hyperthyroidism and ophthalmopathy. That paper notes: Expanded thyroid clonotypes (above 0.001) were mostly also found in blood.

The chain couples TRBV19 to TRBJ1-2, with 7 bases matching TRBD1. The sequenced sample was peripheral blood mononuclear cells (PBMCs), obtained at new diagnosis, from a patient treated with antithyroid drugs. This TCR was recovered from a woman in her twenties or thirties with Graves disease. CDR3 amino acids: CASSGQAFNYGYTF. CDR3 DNA: TGTGCCAGTTCTGGACAGGCGTTTAACTATGGCTACACCTTC.